This TCR beta chain was recorded in a study of beta chain features in type 1 diabetes. The sequenced template was cDNA made from the entire isolated RNA. Assay used: immunoSEQ multiplex PCR; TCRdb lists only in-frame clones, some missing. The profile shows more than 550,000 clones, over 11% of them singletons. CD45RO/CCR7/CD25/CD127/CD95/CD27 sorting isolated CD4+ naive, central memory, regulatory and stem cell-like memory cells. This clone was seen a few times. Its antigen is not known. The identical CDR3 is also encoded by other nucleotide sequences in the sample. General study findings and limits: Moderately but significantly shorter TCRB CDR3s were found in Type 1 diabetes patients in all four CD4+ subsets. Because the template was cDNA, high-expressing cells might be over-represented. Equally in patients and controls, PCR might preferentially amplify shorter templates.

The specimen was naive CD4+ T cells from blood. This TCR was sampled from a man younger than 35 with type 1 diabetes.

The CDR3 region is CASSLLGQNYGYTF. CDR3 in DNA: TGTGCCAGCAGCTTACTGGGACAAAACTATGGCTACACCTTC. The V gene is TRBV7-9, the J gene TRBJ1-2; tentatively, D is TRBD1 (6 bases). The germline CDR1 and CDR2 sequences are SEHNR and FQNEAQ (reference sequence). The V end was cut by 2 bases, the J end by 2 bases, with 9 bases between. This CDR3 is built from 14 residues.